This entry features one TCR beta chain sequence. Its specificity is not known. This record comes from a study of cytomegalovirus exposure and HLA in healthy donors. PCR involved 60 Vbeta and 13 Jbeta primers. The table came from immunoSEQ multiplex PCR; TCRdb's copy has only in-frame clones and leaves some out. Of about 200,000 clones listed, about 74% were seen once; the top ten hold roughly 16%. After removal of 6 bases from V and 6 bases from J, the junction contained 9 bases not matched to a gene. Looked up from germline, CDR1 is LNHDA and CDR2 is SQIVND (reference sequence). CDR3 length equals 15 residues. Findings and caveats of the study: As a later analysis revealed, most CMV-associated TCR beta chains appeared HLA-restricted. A later examination showed that TCR association rates differed by HLA locus, with DRB1 most and HLA-C fewest. As a later analysis showed, a missense DCLRE1C variant was linked to trimming of TCR beta V- and J-genes.

The sample consisted of PBMCs. The chain couples TRBV19 to TRBJ2-2, with TRBD1 identical over 8 bases. The receptor was isolated from a man in his forties in good health and CMV-seronegative. The CDR3 region is CASRPTGVLAGELFF. The CDR3 DNA sequence: TGTGCCAGTAGACCGACAGGGGTTCTCGCCGGGGAGCTGTTTTTT. The entire variable domain, with the rest obtained from reference TRBV19 and TRBJ2-2, is as follows: DGGITQSPKYLFRKEGQNVTLSCEQNLNHDAMYWYRQDPGQGLRLIYYSQIVNDFQKGDIAEGYSVSREKKESFPLTVTSAQKNPTAFYLCASRPTGVLAGELFFGEGSRLTVL.